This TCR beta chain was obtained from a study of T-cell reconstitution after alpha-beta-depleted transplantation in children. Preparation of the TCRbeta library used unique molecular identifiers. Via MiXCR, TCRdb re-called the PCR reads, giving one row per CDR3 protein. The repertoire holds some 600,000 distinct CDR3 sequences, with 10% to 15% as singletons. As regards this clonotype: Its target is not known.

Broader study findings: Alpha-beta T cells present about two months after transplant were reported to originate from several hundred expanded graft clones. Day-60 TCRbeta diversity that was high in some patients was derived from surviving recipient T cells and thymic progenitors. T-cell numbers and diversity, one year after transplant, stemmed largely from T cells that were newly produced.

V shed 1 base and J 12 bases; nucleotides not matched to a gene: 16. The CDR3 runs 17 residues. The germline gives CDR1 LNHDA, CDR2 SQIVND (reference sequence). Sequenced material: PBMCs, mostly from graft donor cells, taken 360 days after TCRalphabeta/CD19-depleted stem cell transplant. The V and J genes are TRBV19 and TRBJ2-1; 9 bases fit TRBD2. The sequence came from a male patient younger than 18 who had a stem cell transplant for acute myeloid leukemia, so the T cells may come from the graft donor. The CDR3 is CASSIGSAGGESMTQFF. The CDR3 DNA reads TGTGCCAGTAGTATAGGGTCGGCGGGAGGGGAATCAATGACGCAGTTCTTC. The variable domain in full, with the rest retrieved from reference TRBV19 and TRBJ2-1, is DGGITQSPKYLFRKEGQNVTLSCEQNLNHDAMYWYRQDPGQGLRLIYYSQIVNDFQKGDIAEGYSVSREKKESFPLTVTSAQKNPTAFYLCASSIGSAGGESMTQFFGPGTRLTVL.